This T cell receptor (beta chain) originates from a study of human T cells and chemical hapten exposure. Germline assignment: CDR1 SGHAT and CDR2 FQDESV (reference sequence). The CDR3 consists of 14 residues. V shed 6 bases and J shed 7 bases, with 16 bases lying between them. TCRdb recomputed calls from the RACE reads with MiXCR, one row per CDR3 protein. The repertoire holds some 120,000 distinct CDR3 sequences, with approximately 9.1% as singletons. Time point described: healthy volunteer bleed at 2 weeks. Researchers extracted total RNA from unfractionated whole blood. The sequenced material came from whole blood. The genes are TRBV11-1 and TRBJ2-1; D gene unclear. The sequence came from a male donor in good health. Some clones in this sample may be carry-over from other donors' samples. CDR3 in amino acids: CASRRDTRPNEQFF. CDR3 sequence (DNA): TGTGCCAGCAGACGAGACACCCGACCGAATGAGCAGTTCTTC.